These T cell receptor beta chains were read from a single sample in a study of shared clonotypes between healthy human individuals. The data were produced by immunoSEQ multiplex PCR, yet TCRdb's version contains in-frame clones alone and is incomplete. The sample yields 1.4 million to 1.5 million clones, over 95% seen once. The sample was naive CD4+ T cells sorted from blood. Receptors were obtained from a man aged 25 to 40 in good health. Both conserved end residues are part of each CDR3. Each record gives: D gene, clone size, V gene, J gene, CDR3 protein, CDR3 DNA. The D gene is left open where the match is weak. The listing skips clone size in some rows; elsewhere it reads once, few, many or a size class.

TRBD1	.	TRBV27	TRBJ1-5	CASKGQGTGQPQHF	TGTGCCAGCAAGGGACAGGGAACAGGACAGCCCCAGCATTTT
.	.	TRBV11-2	TRBJ2-4	CASSLDGALGKNIQYF	TGTGCCAGCAGCTTGGATGGGGCGCTCGGCAAAAACATTCAGTACTTC
.	few	TRBV5-4	TRBJ2-7	CASSLGNTYEQYF	TGTGCCAGCAGCTTGGGCAATACCTACGAGCAGTACTTC
TRBD1	.	TRBV18	TRBJ2-1	CASSPGTGGRHEQFF	TGTGCCAGCTCACCAGGGACAGGGGGCCGGCATGAGCAGTTCTTC
.	once	TRBV18	TRBJ1-2	CASSPQGLGGYTF	TGTGCCAGCTCACCGCAGGGTCTAGGTGGCTACACCTTC
.	.	TRBV20-1	TRBJ2-5	CSGGIETQYF	TGCAGTGGAGGGATTGAGACCCAGTACTTC
TRBD1	.	TRBV6-1	TRBJ2-5	CASSEFGQGAPQETQYF	TGTGCCAGCAGTGAATTCGGTCAGGGGGCTCCCCAAGAGACCCAGTACTTC
.	.	TRBV27	TRBJ2-7	CASSLFLGKPYEQYF	TGTGCCAGCAGTTTATTCCTGGGAAAACCCTACGAGCAGTACTTC
.	.	TRBV6-5	TRBJ2-7	CASSYVRGSGNEQYF	TGTGCCAGCAGTTACGTAAGGGGTAGTGGAAACGAGCAGTACTTC
.	once	TRBV15	TRBJ1-2	CATSRVVRVLSLNYGYTF	TGTGCCACCAGCAGGGTGGTCAGGGTACTTTCCCTTAACTATGGCTACACCTTC
TRBD2	.	TRBV6-4	TRBJ2-2	CASSDSGLPNTGELFF	TGTGCCAGCAGTGATAGCGGGCTGCCGAACACCGGGGAGCTGTTTTTT
TRBD1	.	TRBV6-6	TRBJ1-5	CASSGTGLNQPQHF	TGTGCCAGCAGCGGGACAGGACTAAATCAGCCCCAGCATTTT
TRBD2	.	TRBV5-1	TRBJ2-1	CASSFYLAGASEQFF	TGCGCCAGCAGCTTTTACCTAGCGGGAGCGAGTGAGCAGTTCTTC
TRBD2	once	TRBV10-1	TRBJ2-6	CASSVGGRLSDGANVLTF	TGCGCCAGCAGTGTTGGCGGGAGGCTATCGGACGGGGCCAACGTCCTGACTTTC
.	once	TRBV5-1	TRBJ2-7	CASSLLGLLSEQYF	TGCGCCAGCAGCTTGCTGGGTCTATTGTCCGAGCAGTACTTC
.	once	TRBV19	TRBJ1-5	CASSEGSTQPQHF	TGTGCCAGTAGTGAGGGGTCAACACAGCCCCAGCATTTT
.	.	TRBV18	TRBJ1-5	CASSPSRKDQPQHF	TGTGCCAGCTCACCAAGCAGAAAGGACCAGCCCCAGCATTTT
TRBD1	.	TRBV19	TRBJ1-5	CASRISRQGGSNQPQHF	TGTGCCAGTAGGATCAGCAGACAGGGAGGGAGCAATCAGCCCCAGCATTTT
TRBD2	.	TRBV27	TRBJ2-3	CASSPRERGGTDTQYF	TGTGCCAGCAGTCCCCGGGAGCGGGGTGGCACAGATACGCAGTATTTT
TRBD1	.	TRBV10-1	TRBJ2-3	CASSTGTGVSDTQYF	TGCGCCAGCAGCACCGGGACAGGGGTTTCAGATACGCAGTATTTT
TRBD1	once	TRBV28	TRBJ2-1	CASGPRLGQGRDEQFF	TGTGCCAGCGGCCCTAGGTTAGGACAGGGCAGAGATGAGCAGTTCTTC
TRBD1	once	TRBV19	TRBJ1-2	CASSINRTGRYGYTF	TGTGCCAGTAGTATTAATCGGACAGGGCGCTATGGCTACACCTTC
TRBD1	.	TRBV5-4	TRBJ2-5	CASSLDRGHQETQYF	TGTGCCAGCAGCCTGGACAGGGGGCACCAAGAGACCCAGTACTTC
.	.	TRBV7-2	TRBJ1-2	CASSSRGQGEGYTF	TGTGCCAGCAGCAGCCGCGGGCAGGGCGAAGGCTACACCTTC
.	.	TRBV5-1	TRBJ2-2	CASSLGGSNTGELFF	TGCGCCAGCAGCTTAGGCGGATCGAACACCGGGGAGCTGTTTTTT
.	.	TRBV5-1	TRBJ1-1	CASSFDDLYTEAFF	TGCGCCAGCAGCTTTGACGACTTGTACACTGAAGCTTTCTTT
.	.	TRBV9	TRBJ2-7	CASSVSMEGDEQYF	TGTGCCAGCAGTGTAAGTATGGAGGGTGACGAGCAGTACTTC
.	.	TRBV19	TRBJ2-5	CASGLKTQYF	TGTGCCAGTGGCCTTAAGACCCAGTACTTC
.	.	TRBV7-2	TRBJ1-3	CASSLGLRGALGNTIYF	TGTGCCAGCAGCTTAGGGTTGCGGGGGGCTTTAGGAAACACCATATATTTT
.	.	TRBV19	TRBJ1-3	CASGHRSLGNTIYF	TGTGCCAGCGGACACCGCTCTTTGGGAAACACCATATATTTT
.	.	TRBV6-5	TRBJ1-3	CASSLTQHSGNTIYF	TGTGCCAGCAGCTTAACACAGCACTCTGGAAACACCATATATTTT
TRBD2	.	TRBV5-1	TRBJ2-1	CASSGAGLAGAPREDEQFF	TGCGCCAGCAGCGGCGCGGGACTAGCGGGAGCCCCGAGGGAGGATGAGCAGTTCTTC
.	.	TRBV13	TRBJ2-1	CASSLPSSGEQFF	TGTGCCAGCAGCTTACCTAGCTCGGGGGAGCAGTTCTTC
TRBD1	once	TRBV29-1	TRBJ2-2	CSVENRGTGELFF	TGCAGCGTCGAAAACAGGGGAACCGGGGAGCTGTTTTTT
TRBD2	.	TRBV2	TRBJ2-1	CASRGTSGFNEQFF	TGTGCCAGCAGGGGGACTAGTGGTTTCAATGAGCAGTTCTTC
TRBD1	.	TRBV18	TRBJ1-5	CASSARSGTGDQPQHF	TGTGCCAGCTCAGCCCGCTCCGGGACAGGAGATCAGCCCCAGCATTTT
.	.	TRBV11-3	TRBJ2-1	CASSPDRAYNEQFF	TGTGCCAGCAGCCCGGACAGAGCCTACAATGAGCAGTTCTTC
.	.	TRBV6-5	TRBJ2-7	CASSTGPGEQYF	TGTGCCAGCAGTACGGGGCCGGGGGAGCAGTACTTC
.	.	TRBV28	TRBJ1-2	CASSSRGGSHRGYTF	TGTGCCAGCAGCTCACGTGGGGGGAGTCATAGGGGCTACACCTTC
.	once	TRBV9	TRBJ2-5	CASSPRDGETQYF	TGTGCCAGCAGCCCAAGGGACGGGGAGACCCAGTACTTC
.	.	TRBV9	TRBJ2-1	CASSVGGHSSYNEQFF	TGTGCCAGCAGCGTAGGGGGCCATTCCTCCTACAATGAGCAGTTCTTC
.	.	TRBV28	TRBJ2-7	CASTFAGWGRTSYEQYF	TGTGCCAGCACCTTCGCCGGCTGGGGACGCACATCCTACGAGCAGTACTTC
TRBD2	.	TRBV5-5	TRBJ2-7	CASSSVAGANYEQYF	TGTGCCAGCAGCAGTGTAGCGGGAGCCAACTACGAGCAGTACTTC
TRBD1	.	TRBV28	TRBJ2-6	CASSLWGPGTGGSGANVLTF	TGTGCCAGCAGTTTATGGGGCCCTGGGACAGGGGGCTCTGGGGCCAACGTCCTGACTTTC
.	.	TRBV20-1	TRBJ2-7	CSAEGGPEQYF	TGCAGTGCCGAAGGAGGCCCCGAGCAGTACTTC
TRBD1	few	TRBV15	TRBJ1-1	CATRLDRGHTEAFF	TGTGCCACCAGGTTAGACAGGGGGCACACTGAAGCTTTCTTT
TRBD2	.	TRBV5-6	TRBJ2-3	CASSSLASSTDTQYF	TGTGCCAGCAGCTCACTAGCGTCTAGCACAGATACGCAGTATTTT
TRBD2	.	TRBV5-1	TRBJ2-1	CASSLEGGRPWNEQFF	TGCGCCAGCAGCTTGGAAGGCGGGAGGCCATGGAATGAGCAGTTCTTC
.	few	TRBV19	TRBJ2-7	CASRGTVGYEQYF	TGTGCCAGTAGAGGGACTGTGGGCTACGAGCAGTACTTC
.	once	TRBV28	TRBJ1-1	CASSFYGAGNTEAFF	TGTGCCAGCAGTTTTTACGGGGCGGGGAACACTGAAGCTTTCTTT
TRBD2	.	TRBV28	TRBJ2-3	CATNPGTSGTKQYF	TGTGCCACCAACCCCGGGACTAGCGGGACAAAGCAGTATTTT
TRBD2	.	TRBV9	TRBJ2-1	CASSVGQLAGATYNEQFF	TGTGCCAGCAGCGTAGGCCAACTAGCGGGAGCAACCTACAATGAGCAGTTCTTC
TRBD2	.	TRBV29-1	TRBJ2-5	CSALVGLAGTETQYF	TGCAGCGCGTTGGTGGGACTAGCGGGGACAGAGACCCAGTACTTC
.	.	TRBV27	TRBJ2-3	CASTPGTERSDTQYF	TGTGCCAGCACCCCAGGGACGGAGAGGTCGGATACGCAGTATTTT
TRBD1	.	TRBV19	TRBJ2-7	CASSPGQGTLTYEQYF	TGTGCCAGTAGTCCGGGACAGGGGACCCTAACCTACGAGCAGTACTTC
.	.	TRBV7-8	TRBJ2-1	CASSDPYNEQFF	TGTGCCAGCAGCGACCCCTACAATGAGCAGTTCTTC
TRBD2	few	TRBV9	TRBJ2-2	CASSAGGVANTGELFF	TGTGCCAGCAGCGCCGGGGGGGTAGCGAACACCGGGGAGCTGTTTTTT